Shown below are 18 T cell receptor beta chains from a single sample sequenced in a study of shared clonotypes between healthy human individuals. CD45RO-negative cells were positively selected for CCR7, leaving out terminally differentiated effector memory CD45RA+ cells. Measured with immunoSEQ multiplex PCR; TCRdb has only the in-frame clones, and not every one. Altogether some 2.1 million clones are present, less than 95% being singletons, with the ten largest covering around 1.1%. Sample: naive CD8+ T cells sorted from blood. These receptor sequences come from a man between 18 and 35 years old in good health.

V and J are TRBV27 and TRBJ1-3; TRBD1 matches at 11 bases. In germline, CDR1 is MNHEY, CDR2 SMNVEV (reference sequence). The CDR3 loop spans 15 amino acids. Trimming took 6 bases from V and 2 from J; bases not matched to a gene: 3. The CDR3 region is CASSPDRGPGNTIYF. The DNA for the CDR3 is TGTGCCAGCAGCCCGGACAGGGGGCCTGGAAACACCATATATTTT.

This clone has just one count. This chain links TRBV5-4 with TRBJ2-3; no definite D call. Germline CDR1 is SGHNT and CDR2 is YYREEE (reference sequence). The CDR3 consists of 11 residues. V was cut by 4 bases and J by 4 bases, with 4 bases left in between. The CDR3 here is CASSGADTQYF. DNA for the CDR3: TGTGCCAGCAGCGGGGCAGATACGCAGTATTTT.

The chain links TRBV5-6 to TRBJ2-1; D not resolved. CDR3 size: 15 residues. CDR1 and CDR2 from the germline V gene are SGHDT and YYEEEE. The V end was cut by 4 bases, the J end by 0 bases, with 11 bases between. The CDR3 here is CASSTLESSYNEQFF. The DNA for the CDR3 is TGTGCCAGCAGCACTTTGGAGAGCTCCTACAATGAGCAGTTCTTC.

CDR3 sequence: CASSLAVGGQETQYF. The CDR3, as DNA: TGTGCCAGCAGCTTAGCGGTTGGCGGGCAAGAGACCCAGTACTTC. The chain recombines TRBV13 with TRBJ2-5; a possible D gene is TRBD2 (5 bases). Germline loops: CDR1 PRHDT, CDR2 FYEKMQ (reference sequence). Trimming cost V 1 base and J 2 bases, with 11 bases left between them. The CDR3 totals 15 residues.

The chain carries TRBV9 and TRBJ1-1; possibly TRBD1 for D (6 bases). Trimming removed 1 base at V and 7 bases at J, with 11 bases between. Germline V gives CDR1 SGDLS, CDR2 YYNGEE. The CDR3 covers 13 residues. CDR3 region: CASSVSLGGEAFF. In DNA, the CDR3 is TGTGCCAGCAGCGTATCCCTAGGGGGTGAAGCTTTCTTT.

The chain employs TRBV10-3 and TRBJ2-2; 8 bases match TRBD1. The V gene's germline CDR1 is ENHRY and CDR2 SYGVKD. The CDR3 contains 14 residues. V lost 8 bases and J lost 3; bases outside the gene matches: 5. CDR3 sequence: CAIPGTGYTGELFF. CDR3 bases: TGTGCCATCCCCGGGACAGGATACACCGGGGAGCTGTTTTTT.

Concerning this clone: The sample carries other DNA sequences with the same CDR3. The chain joins TRBV10-3 to TRBJ1-2; D is unclear. Trimming cost V 2 bases and J 4 bases, with 8 bases left between them. In germline, CDR1 is ENHRY, CDR2 SYGVKD. CDR3 length: 13 residues. Here the CDR3 DNA reads TGTGCCATCAGTGAGCTACCGGGCTATGGCTACACCTTC. It encodes CAISELPGYGYTF.

This chain connects TRBV18 to TRBJ2-5; 9 positions agree with TRBD2. V shed 6 bases, J shed 1 base, and the junction held 9 bases outside the gene matches. Germline CDR1 reads KGHSH; CDR2 reads LQKENI. The CDR3 has 16 residues. Here the CDR3 reads CASSPTDSGSQETQYF. The CDR3, as DNA: TGTGCCAGCTCCCCCACGGATAGCGGGAGCCAAGAGACCCAGTACTTC.

In DNA form, the CDR3 reads TGTGCAAGTCGCTTAGCGGGAGAGGGCAATGAGCAGTTCTTC. Translation gives CASRLAGEGNEQFF. The chain employs TRBV12-2 and TRBJ2-1; the table's TRBD2 call for D was not verified on the DNA. TRBV12-2 is a pseudogene. The CDR3 has 14 amino acids.

The gene calls are TRBV28 and TRBJ2-7; perhaps TRBD2 as D (5 bases). V shed 2 bases and J shed 3 bases, with 11 bases lying between them. Per the germline V gene, CDR1 is MDHEN and CDR2 is SYDVKM. CDR3 length: 14 amino acids. In DNA form, the CDR3 reads TGTGCCAGCAGTTTAGTGGGAGTGAACTACGAGCAGTACTTC. It encodes CASSLVGVNYEQYF. Drawing the rest from reference TRBV28 and TRBJ2-7, the complete variable domain is DVKVTQSSRYLVKRTGEKVFLECVQDMDHENMFWYRQDPGLGLRLIYFSYDVKMKEKGDIPEGYSVSREKKERFSLILESASTNQTSMYLCASSLVGVNYEQYFGPGTRLTVT.

Concerning this clone: Different DNA sequences within this sample yield the same CDR3. The gene calls are TRBV7-9 and TRBJ2-7; the D is unclear. CDR3 length: 11 amino acids. Germline-derived CDR1 and CDR2 are SEHNR and FQNEAQ (reference sequence). V lost 3 bases to trimming and J lost 7 bases, with 7 bases between them. CDR3 sequence reads: CASSFLGEQYF. The CDR3 DNA follows: TGTGCCAGCAGCTTTTTAGGTGAGCAGTACTTC.

In its sample, this clone was seen once. CDR3 in DNA: TGTGCCAGTAGTCCGACCCCCCTGATATCACCCCTCCACTTT. It specifies CASSPTPLISPLHF. The chain links TRBV19 to TRBJ1-6; D is ambiguous. CDR1 is LNHDA and CDR2 is SQIVND in the germline V gene (reference sequence). The CDR3 totals 14 residues. Trimming shortened V by 5 bases and J by 10 bases, and 15 bases separated the two germline ends.

The CDR3 bases are TGTGCCAGCAGTGCGGGGGCGGGAAGCTACGAGCAGTACTTC. This codes for CASSAGAGSYEQYF. The chain joins TRBV6-1 to TRBJ2-7, with D possibly called TRBD1 or TRBD2 (6 bases each). V lost 4 bases, J lost 3 bases, and 13 bases lay in between. The CDR3 is 14 amino acids. CDR1 and CDR2 (germline): MNHNS, SASEGT.

A word on this clone: Since a much larger clone is just one base distant, this may be a read error. The chain carries TRBV6-1 and TRBJ2-7; D remains unclear. The CDR3 has 10 amino acids. The germline CDR1 and CDR2 sequences are MNHNS and SASEGT. V lost 3 bases and J lost 4, with 1 base in between. As DNA, the CDR3 is TGTGCCAGCAGTGAGTACGAGCAGTACTTC. Translating gives CASSEYEQYF.

The chain combines TRBV6-6 with TRBJ1-1; the D is unclear. V was cut by 5 bases and J by 0 bases, with 10 bases left in between. CDR3 length: 14 residues. Germline V gene lookup returns CDR1 MNHNY and CDR2 SVGAGI (reference sequence). CDR3 protein: CASSPQSLNTEAFF. The CDR3 nucleotides read TGTGCCAGCAGTCCCCAAAGCTTGAACACTGAAGCTTTCTTT.

The V call is TRBV5-4, the J call TRBJ1-6; D perhaps matches TRBD1 (6 bases). The V gene lost 4 bases and the J gene lost 9 bases, with 11 bases spanning the gap. CDR3 length equals 13 residues. Germline V gene lookup returns CDR1 SGHNT and CDR2 YYREEE (reference sequence). The CDR3 coding sequence is TGTGCCAGCAGCCCCGGACAGACTTCACCCCTCCACTTT. It encodes CASSPGQTSPLHF.

V usage is TRBV4-3 and J usage is TRBJ2-6; 8 bases agree with TRBD1. CDR1 is LGHNA and CDR2 is YSLEER in the germline V gene. Trimming at V came to 1 base and at J to 4 bases, leaving 3 bases not matched to a gene. The CDR3 consists of 16 residues. The CDR3 reads CASSQGTGMGANVLTF. Written as DNA, the CDR3 is TGCGCCAGCAGCCAAGGGACAGGGATGGGGGCCAACGTCCTGACTTTC.

The chain links TRBV4-1 to TRBJ2-7; unclear D gene. The CDR3 sequence is 13 residues long. The V gene's germline CDR1 is MGHRA and CDR2 YSYEKL. V was clipped by 2 bases and J by 3 bases, with 8 bases between them. The CDR3 sequence: CASSQFANYEQYF. The CDR3, as DNA: TGCGCCAGCAGCCAATTCGCAAACTACGAGCAGTACTTC.